Below are 22 T cell receptor beta chains sequenced from a single sample in a study of post-analysis software for immune sequencing data. Sequencing libraries made from TCR beta cDNA carried unique molecular identifiers. TCRdb independently ran MiXCR on the PCR reads; one entry per CDR3 protein. The sample records roughly 600,000 distinct CDR3 sequences, roughly 46% being singletons. Their target antigens are unknown. Study findings and constraints: Included in a set of about 5 TRBV segments more frequent in patients than controls were TRBV5-6, TRBV5-1 and TRBV20-1.

Sequenced sample: blood. All receptors derive from a girl between 10 and 17 years old with multiple sclerosis.

This clonotype was counted a few times. J is TRBJ2-5 and V is TRBV15; D is tentatively TRBD1 or TRBD2 (5 bases each). The CDR3 contains 11 residues. V was cut by 6 bases and J by 13 bases, with 15 bases left in between. Looked up from germline, CDR1 is LNHNV and CDR2 is YYDKDF (reference sequence). This CDR3 reads CATRTGLGGYF. The CDR3 coding sequence is TGTGCCACCAGAACAGGCCTTGGGGGGTACTTC. Full variable domain (missing parts from reference TRBV15 and TRBJ2-5): DAMVIQNPRYQVTQFGKPVTLSCSQTLNHNVMYWYQQKSSQAPKLLFHYYDKDFNNEADTPDNFQSRRPNTSFCFLDIRSPGLGDTAMYLCATRTGLGGYFGPGTRLLVL.

The rearrangement uses TRBV19 and TRBJ1-2; TRBD1 matches at 7 bases. This CDR3 is 14 amino acids long. J was trimmed by 3 bases and V by 8 bases; bases with no gene match: 9. Per germline, CDR1 LNHDA and CDR2 SQIVND (reference sequence). DNA of the CDR3: TGTGCCAGTCGACAGGGAAGTAATCACTATGGCTACACCTTC. Translated, it gives CASRQGSNHYGYTF.

This clonotype was counted only a few times. V usage is TRBV12-3 or TRBV12-4 and J usage is TRBJ2-1; D ambiguous. The CDR3 contains 13 residues. V shed 7 bases and J shed 7 bases, with 14 bases lying between them. For the CDR3, the DNA is TGTGCCAGCACCCTGTACCTAAGGAATGAGCAGTTCTTC. This sequence encodes CASTLYLRNEQFF.

The chain combines TRBV28 with TRBJ1-1; tentative D call: TRBD1 (5 bases). The CDR3 runs to 13 residues. Germline V lookup: CDR1 MDHEN, CDR2 SYDVKM. The germline V and J ends were trimmed by 8 bases and 1 base, with 11 bases remaining between them. The CDR3 is CASGKGPNTEAFF. Written as DNA, the CDR3 is TGTGCCAGCGGCAAGGGACCGAACACTGAAGCTTTCTTT.

The rearrangement links TRBV20-1 to TRBJ2-7, with TRBD2 matching over 11 bases. V lost 1 base, J lost 0 bases, and 5 bases stayed unmatched. Germline V CDR1 and CDR2: DFQATT, SNEGSKA (reference sequence). The CDR3 sequence is 16 residues long. CDR3 amino acids: CSARGRLAGRSYEQYF. The CDR3 DNA reads as TGCAGTGCTAGAGGTAGACTAGCGGGGCGCTCCTACGAGCAGTACTTC.

The V gene is TRBV11-2, the J gene TRBJ2-6; possibly TRBD1 or TRBD2 for D (5 bases each). The CDR3 is made up of 17 amino acids. V dropped 4 bases and J dropped 1 base, with 14 bases sitting between them. In germline, CDR1 is SGHAT, CDR2 FQNNGV. The CDR3 coding sequence is TGTGCCAGCAGCTCACGGGACGCCCGATCTGGGGCCAACGTCCTGACTTTC. Its translation: CASSSRDARSGANVLTF.

This rearrangement joins TRBV7-2 to TRBJ2-1; no definite D call. Trimming removed 1 base from V and 8 bases from J, with 9 bases in between. CDR3 length equals 13 residues. CDR1 is SGHTA, CDR2 FQGNSA, per germline. CDR3 amino acids: CASSLGVVYEQFF. CDR3 in DNA: TGTGCCAGCAGCTTAGGTGTTGTTTATGAGCAGTTCTTC.

The chain couples TRBV7-2 to TRBJ2-1; 10 nucleotides agree with TRBD2. Germline trimming cut 4 bases from V and 4 bases from J; bases unmatched to any gene: 4. The CDR3 is made up of 15 amino acids. The germline V gene encodes CDR1 SGHTA and CDR2 FQGNSA. The CDR3 region has the DNA TGTGCCAGCAGCTCGGGACTAGCGCTTTACAATGAGCAGTTCTTC. Translating gives CASSSGLALYNEQFF.

The rearrangement joins TRBV4-2 to TRBJ1-5; D is undetermined. The CDR3 extends over 15 amino acids. Germline values: CDR1 LGHNA, CDR2 YNFKEQ. Trimming removed 0 bases at V and 3 bases at J, with 9 bases between. CDR3 in amino acids: CASSQERQPNQPQHF. CDR3 sequence (DNA): TGTGCCAGCAGCCAAGAAAGGCAGCCCAATCAGCCCCAGCATTTT.

V and J are TRBV5-1 and TRBJ2-5, with 9 nucleotides matching TRBD2. V dropped 4 bases and J dropped 6; count of bases not matched to a gene: 7. In germline, CDR1 is SGHRS, CDR2 YFSETQ. The CDR3 contains 14 residues. This CDR3 reads CASSPSGVGQTQYF. CDR3 DNA sequence: TGCGCCAGCAGCCCTAGCGGGGTTGGGCAGACCCAGTACTTC.

In this sample, this clonotype turned up a few times. The chain employs TRBV5-5 and TRBJ2-5; D is unresolved. There are 15 residues in the CDR3. CDR1 is SGHKS and CDR2 is YYEKEE in the germline V gene (reference sequence). The germline V and J ends were trimmed by 1 base and 0 bases, with 10 bases remaining between them. The CDR3, as DNA: TGTGCCAGCAGCTTGTGGGATTTGGACCAAGAGACCCAGTACTTC. Protein: CASSLWDLDQETQYF.

The chain joins TRBV12-3 or TRBV12-4 to TRBJ1-2, with TRBD1 as a possible D gene (5 bases). Trimming removed 6 bases at V and 4 bases at J, with 21 bases between. CDR3 length equals 16 residues. CDR3 amino acids: CASSPDSAETFYGYTF. CDR3 sequence (DNA): TGTGCCAGCAGCCCAGACAGTGCCGAAACCTTCTATGGCTACACCTTC.

CDR3 sequence reads: CASSLWTSVTDTQYF. CDR3 coding DNA: TGCGCCAGCAGCTTGTGGACTAGCGTCACAGATACGCAGTATTTT. This sequence joins TRBV5-1 and TRBJ2-3; TRBD2 agrees at 9 bases. CDR1 is SGHRS, CDR2 YFSETQ, per germline. There are 15 residues in the CDR3. The ends lost 1 base at V and 2 bases at J; junction bases unmatched: 2.

The rearrangement links TRBV5-6 to TRBJ2-3; TRBD2 aligns across 7 bases. This CDR3 has 14 residues. Germline loops: CDR1 SGHDT, CDR2 YYEEEE. Trimming cost V 4 bases and J 3 bases; bases outside gene matches: 5. The CDR3 region has the DNA TGTGCCAGCAGCATGGAACTAGCGACAGATACGCAGTATTTT. Its translation: CASSMELATDTQYF.

The chain recombines TRBV7-6 with TRBJ1-5, with TRBD1 as a possible D gene (6 bases). The germline CDR1 and CDR2 sequences are SGHVS and FNYEAQ. There are 16 residues in the CDR3. Trimming removed 5 bases at V and 3 bases at J, with 17 bases between. The CDR3 region has the DNA TGTGCCAGCAGCCCAAGGGCAGGGGCCTCCAATCAGCCCCAGCATTTT. This encodes CASSPRAGASNQPQHF.

This clonotype came up a few times. The rearrangement joins TRBV6-5 to TRBJ2-5, with TRBD1 matching 8 bases. Unmatched junction bases numbered 2, after V lost 2 bases and J lost 0 bases. The length of the CDR3 is 15 residues. Per germline, CDR1 MNHEY and CDR2 SVGAGI. CDR3 sequence (DNA): TGTGCCAGCAGTTACCGGACAGGGTACCAAGAGACCCAGTACTTC. Encoded protein: CASSYRTGYQETQYF.

The chain combines TRBV6-5 with TRBJ2-1, with D possibly TRBD2 on 5 matching bases. The germline V gene has CDR1 MNHEY and CDR2 SVGAGI. There are 13 residues in the CDR3. The V and J ends lost 6 bases and 3 bases respectively, with 9 bases between them. The DNA of the CDR3 is TGTGCCAGCAGGGTCACTAGCTACAATGAGCAGTTCTTC. It codes for CASRVTSYNEQFF.

The CDR3 DNA reads as TGTGCCACCCGGACGGACAGACTATACGAGCAGTACTTC. Its translation is CATRTDRLYEQYF. V gene TRBV10-3 combines with J gene TRBJ2-7; weak D call: TRBD1 (6 bases). CDR1 is ENHRY, CDR2 SYGVKD, per germline. The V gene lost 10 bases and the J gene lost 4 bases, with 17 bases spanning the gap. The CDR3 spans 13 residues.

This clonotype was detected a few times. This chain joins TRBV6-5 and TRBJ2-5, with TRBD2 matching 7 bases. The germline V gene has CDR1 MNHEY and CDR2 SVGAGI. Trimming cost V 8 bases and J 2 bases; bases outside gene matches: 11. This CDR3 spans 15 amino acids. The CDR3 here is CASRRGDLQQETQYF. CDR3 nucleotide sequence: TGTGCCAGCCGCCGGGGGGACTTACAACAAGAGACCCAGTACTTC.

This clonotype was counted between two and nine times. This chain uses TRBV20-1 with TRBJ2-3, with 10 bases lining up with TRBD2. The germline V gene has CDR1 DFQATT and CDR2 SNEGSKA (reference sequence). After removal of 2 bases from V and 5 bases from J, the junction contained 4 bases not matched to a gene. The CDR3 totals 14 residues. The CDR3 bases are TGCAGTGCTAGACCGGGACTAGCGATAGATACGCAGTATTTT. Amino acids: CSARPGLAIDTQYF.

Many counts were recorded for this clonotype. The chain has TRBV20-1 and TRBJ2-7; D not certain. With 3 bases removed from V and 0 bases from J, the gap between germline ends came to 3 bases. Germline-derived CDR1 and CDR2 are DFQATT and SNEGSKA (reference sequence). The CDR3 covers 11 residues. In nucleotides, the CDR3 is TGCAGTGCTAGGTACTCCTACGAGCAGTACTTC. It encodes CSARYSYEQYF.

This clonotype came up a few times. CDR3 sequence: CASSPNPGRGMNTEAFF. The CDR3 bases are TGTGCCAGCAGCCCCAATCCGGGACGGGGGATGAACACTGAAGCTTTCTTT. The chain couples TRBV6-4 to TRBJ1-1; D perhaps matches TRBD1 (5 bases). This CDR3 is built from 17 residues. Germline V gene data show CDR1 as MRHNA and CDR2 as SNTAGT. Trimming stripped 6 bases from V and 0 bases from J, with 20 bases between.